The clone carrying this TCR beta chain came up a few times. Antigen specificity is unknown. PCR was performed a second time for about 7 to 11 cycles using a sample-barcoded 5' primer and a J-beta primer mix. Researchers report that each sample yielded at least 3 million CDR3-containing paired-end reads. Each CDR3 protein gets one entry after TCRdb re-called the 5' RACE reads with MiXCR. The data contain about 670,000 distinct CDR3 sequences, around 41% of them singletons. This entry belongs to a study of blood T cells in healthy people across ages. Each sample yielded at least 5.5 micrograms of PBMC total RNA. General study points: TCR beta diversity, measured per million T cells, fell in a roughly linear way with age.

Germline V gene sequence: CDR1 KGHDR, CDR2 SFDVKD. The ends were cut back, 5 bases at V and 5 bases at J, with 3 bases in the middle. The CDR3 has 11 amino acids. The chain couples TRBV24-1 to TRBJ2-1; no reliable D call. Sequencing was done on a sample of blood. The TCR originated in an elderly man in good health. CDR3 DNA sequence: TGTGCCACCAGTGTGAACAATGAGCAGTTCTTC. Residues: CATSVNNEQFF.